The 30 T cell receptor beta chains listed next were all sequenced from one sample in a study of blood T cells in healthy people across ages. A second PCR, run for about 7 to 11 cycles, used a sample-barcoded 5' primer plus a J-beta primer mix. Using its own MiXCR run on the 5' RACE reads, TCRdb lists one record per CDR3 protein. Of fewer than 2 million distinct CDR3 sequences listed, around 40% are singletons. The material sequenced was blood. These TCRs come from a human donor in good health.

V is TRBV4-3 and J is TRBJ2-1; no clear D gene. CDR1 and CDR2 (germline): LGHNA, YSLEER. This CDR3 is 13 amino acids long. V was trimmed by 2 bases and J by 7 bases, leaving 9 bases between them. CDR3 region: CASSQFDSNEQFF. The CDR3 nucleotides read TGCGCCAGCAGCCAATTCGACTCAAATGAGCAGTTCTTC.

This clonotype was counted only a few times. This chain uses TRBV29-1 with TRBJ1-1; D is perhaps TRBD1 (6 bases). The V end was cut by 4 bases, the J end by 0 bases, with 9 bases between. The CDR3 has 13 amino acids. Germline assignment: CDR1 SQVTM and CDR2 ANQGSEA. CDR3 coding DNA: TGCAGCGTTGCCGGGACACTGAACACTGAAGCTTTCTTT. The encoded protein is CSVAGTLNTEAFF.

This chain joins TRBV18 and TRBJ2-7; 8 bases map to TRBD1. The DNA end is a closer match to TRBJ2-5, so the J assignment may be wrong. This CDR3 contains 15 residues. Looked up from germline, CDR1 is KGHSH and CDR2 is LQKENI. For the CDR3, the DNA is TGTGCCAGCTCACGACCGGGACAGGCTCGAGAGACCCAGTACTTC. Protein product: CASSRPGQARETQYF.

The V call is TRBV7-2, the J call TRBJ2-3, with a possible D match to TRBD1 (5 bases). Germline V gene data show CDR1 as SGHTA and CDR2 as FQGNSA. The CDR3 sequence is 16 residues long. Trimming took 5 bases from V and 0 from J, leaving 15 bases between them. CDR3 residues: CASSLGVGFSTDTQYF. DNA for the CDR3: TGTGCCAGCAGCCTAGGGGTCGGGTTTAGCACAGATACGCAGTATTTT.

This clonotype has more than one count but fewer than ten. The rearrangement joins TRBV29-1 to TRBJ1-2, with 9 bases lining up with TRBD1. V dropped 0 bases and J dropped 4; count of bases not matched to a gene: 6. This CDR3 region has 15 residues. Germline V lookup: CDR1 SQVTM, CDR2 ANQGSEA. The CDR3 region is CSVEEDTGGSYGYTF. CDR3 nucleotides: TGCAGCGTTGAAGAAGACACAGGGGGCTCCTATGGCTACACCTTC.

This clonotype was seen many times. This chain links TRBV20-1 with TRBJ2-2; 8 bases match TRBD2. CDR3 length: 16 residues. J lost 2 bases, V lost 3 bases, and 8 bases had no gene match. Looked up from germline, CDR1 is DFQATT and CDR2 is SNEGSKA (reference sequence). CDR3 DNA: TGCAGTGCTAGGCCAGCGGGGGCCGATAACACCGGGGAGCTGTTTTTT. Its protein product is CSARPAGADNTGELFF.

As regards this clonotype: One end of the junction is discordant with germline, which a read error may explain. The chain carries TRBV5-8 and TRBJ1-1; no clear D. Germline V gene data show CDR1 as SGHTS and CDR2 as YDEGEE. CDR3 size: 15 residues. For the CDR3, the DNA is TGTGCCGGCAGCCCGCTGGGTGGGCATGGAACTGAAGCTTTCTTT. This encodes CAGSPLGGHGTEAFF.

J is TRBJ2-6 and V is TRBV4-3; maybe TRBD2 (5 bases). CDR1 and CDR2 (germline): LGHNA, YSLEER. Trimming pared 6 bases from V and 0 bases from J, leaving 24 bases between. The CDR3 has 20 amino acids. The CDR3 nucleotides are TGCGCCAGCAGTGGATTCGTAGAGGGCACTGACTTCTCTGGGGCCAACGTCCTGACTTTC. Translation gives CASSGFVEGTDFSGANVLTF.

This clonotype has ten or more counts. The V call is TRBV6-6, the J call TRBJ2-7; D is unresolved. V lost 4 bases to trimming and J lost 3 bases, with 7 bases between them. This CDR3 region has 12 residues. Germline V gene lookup returns CDR1 MNHNY and CDR2 SVGAGI (reference sequence). The CDR3, as DNA: TGTGCCAGCAGTTTCCCAGACTACGAGCAGTACTTC. Protein: CASSFPDYEQYF.

About this clonotype: It is unclear where the CDR3 begins or ends on the DNA, so no DNA is shown, and the CDR3 is as TCRdb lists it. This chain connects TRBV10-3 to TRBJ1-1; TRBD1 is the table's D call and was not checked against the DNA. The CDR3 is 15 residues long, ends included. The germline V gene encodes CDR1 ENHRY and CDR2 SYGVKD. CDR3: CAIRTVGPGNTEAFF.

The genes are TRBV5-1 and TRBJ2-3; 9 bases map to TRBD2. After removal of 6 bases from V and 5 bases from J, the junction contained 7 bases not matched to a gene. Per the germline V gene, CDR1 is SGHRS and CDR2 is YFSETQ. The CDR3 is 14 amino acids. CDR3 sequence reads: CASKRGAGRDTQYF. The CDR3 DNA follows: TGCGCCAGCAAGCGGGGGGCGGGTCGAGATACGCAGTATTTT. Full variable domain (missing parts from reference TRBV5-1 and TRBJ2-3): KAGVTQTPRYLIKTRGQQVTLSCSPISGHRSVSWYQQTPGQGLQFLFEYFSETQRNKGNFPGRFSGRQFSNSRSEMNVSTLELGDSALYLCASKRGAGRDTQYFGPGTRLTVL.

In this sample, this clonotype turned up once. V is TRBV6-2 or TRBV6-3 and J is TRBJ2-1, with 7 bases fitting TRBD1. This CDR3 spans 14 amino acids. Per the germline V gene, CDR1 is MNHEY and CDR2 is SVGEGT. With 5 bases clipped from V and 9 bases from J, the junction kept 10 bases outside the gene matches. Here the CDR3 DNA reads TGTGCCAGCAGTCACAGACAGGGAACAGGTGAGCAGTTCTTC. This translates into CASSHRQGTGEQFF.

There are a few counts of this clonotype. The chain carries TRBV2 and TRBJ1-4; D remains unclear. CDR3 size: 15 residues. Germline V CDR1 and CDR2: SNHLY, FYNNEI. With 6 bases removed from V and 3 bases from J, the gap between germline ends came to 14 bases. CDR3 sequence reads: CASSHDAGPNEKLFF. The DNA for the CDR3 is TGTGCCAGCAGCCACGACGCAGGCCCTAATGAAAAACTGTTTTTT.

Comments on this clonotype: One end of the junction fails to match germline, which may point to a read error. The chain couples TRBV9 to TRBJ2-1; 11 positions agree with TRBD2. This CDR3 has 16 amino acids. Germline V gene lookup returns CDR1 SGDLS and CDR2 YYNGEE. The CDR3 sequence: CASSSSGGNSYNERFF. CDR3 in DNA: TGTGCCAGCTCGTCTAGCGGGGGGAACTCCTACAATGAGCGGTTCTTC.

The rearrangement links TRBV28 to TRBJ2-7; D gene ambiguous. The V end was cut by 1 base, the J end by 3 bases, with 19 bases between. Germline values: CDR1 MDHEN, CDR2 SYDVKM. This CDR3 is 17 amino acids long. CDR3 residues: CASSLFVIGRANYEQYF. CDR3 DNA: TGTGCCAGCAGTTTATTCGTCATCGGTAGGGCTAACTACGAGCAGTACTTC. The complete variable domain, with remaining parts taken from reference TRBV28 and TRBJ2-7, reads DVKVTQSSRYLVKRTGEKVFLECVQDMDHENMFWYRQDPGLGLRLIYFSYDVKMKEKGDIPEGYSVSREKKERFSLILESASTNQTSMYLCASSLFVIGRANYEQYFGPGTRLTVT.

A word on this clonotype: At one of its ends the junction is not consistent with the germline gene, which may arise from a read error. This rearrangement joins TRBV2 to TRBJ2-5, with TRBD1 matching over 10 bases. CDR1 and CDR2 (germline): SNHLY, FYNNEI. The CDR3 is 16 residues long. The CDR3 coding sequence is TGTGCCAGCAGCCTTCCGGGGACAGGGGTACAAGGGACCCAGTACTTC. Its translation: CASSLPGTGVQGTQYF.

This clonotype was observed a few times. The chain has TRBV20-1 and TRBJ1-2, with 8 bases aligning to TRBD1. The germline V gene encodes CDR1 DFQATT and CDR2 SNEGSKA (reference sequence). The CDR3 has 14 residues. CDR3 coding DNA: TGCAGGGCTGATTCGGGACAGGCCGCTTATGGCTACACCTTC. This encodes CRADSGQAAYGYTF.

This clonotype appeared many times. J is TRBJ1-2 and V is TRBV20-1; D is ambiguous. Germline-derived CDR1 and CDR2 are DFQATT and SNEGSKA (reference sequence). The CDR3 is 13 amino acids. The V end was cut by 0 bases, the J end by 2 bases, with 7 bases between. CDR3 sequence: CSARDQGNYGYTF. CDR3 coding DNA: TGCAGTGCTAGAGATCAAGGGAACTATGGCTACACCTTC.

The sample holds a few counts of this clonotype. The chain is built from TRBV27 and TRBJ2-7, with TRBD1 matching over 7 bases. The CDR3 spans 14 residues. Unmatched junction bases numbered 7, after V lost 5 bases and J lost 3 bases. Germline-derived CDR1 and CDR2 are MNHEY and SMNVEV (reference sequence). Written as DNA, the CDR3 is TGTGCCAGCAGTCCGGGACAGCGTGTCTACGAGCAGTACTTC. Protein: CASSPGQRVYEQYF.

This chain links TRBV14 with TRBJ1-1; D remains unclear. The germline V gene encodes CDR1 SGHDN and CDR2 FVKESK. The CDR3 totals 13 residues. The germline V and J ends were trimmed by 3 bases and 4 bases, with 9 bases remaining between them. Here the CDR3 DNA reads TGTGCCAGCAGCCATACTATGGGCACTGAAGCTTTCTTT. It specifies CASSHTMGTEAFF.

V gene TRBV6-2 or TRBV6-3 combines with J gene TRBJ1-6, with D unresolved. Per germline, CDR1 MNHEY and CDR2 SVGEGT. The length of the CDR3 is 13 residues. V was pared by 7 bases and J by 7 bases, with 11 bases between. The CDR3: CASTLVGNSPLHF. CDR3 DNA sequence: TGTGCCAGCACCCTAGTTGGGAATTCACCCCTCCACTTT.

A remark on this clonotype: This could be a read error, since a much larger clone is one nucleotide away. The V gene is TRBV7-3, the J gene TRBJ2-3; possible D gene TRBD2, 6 bases. The CDR3 is 14 residues long. Germline assignment: CDR1 SGHTA and CDR2 FQGTGA. CDR3 loop: CAGSPTSSTDTQYF. The CDR3 DNA is TGTGCCGGCAGCCCTACTAGCAGCACAGATACGCAGTATTTT.

This sequence joins TRBV20-1 and TRBJ2-7, with D unclear. Germline values: CDR1 DFQATT, CDR2 SNEGSKA (reference sequence). The CDR3 loop spans 11 amino acids. V lost 3 bases and J 6 bases, leaving 9 bases between the germline ends. CDR3 nucleotides: TGCAGTGCTAGTCTTCGGAGCGAGCAGTACTTC. Its protein product is CSASLRSEQYF.

The count of this clonotype is one. The chain couples TRBV4-2 to TRBJ2-4; 7 positions agree with TRBD2. The CDR3 is 16 amino acids. Germline trimming cut 0 bases from V and 13 bases from J; bases unmatched to any gene: 15. CDR1 is LGHNA and CDR2 is YNFKEQ in the germline V gene. The CDR3 region is CASSQEWGGVGREQYF. The CDR3 nucleotides read TGTGCCAGCAGCCAAGAATGGGGGGGGGTTGGGCGGGAGCAGTACTTC.

CDR3 DNA: TGCGCCAGCAACCCTATCGGACAGGCGAACTTCTACGAGCAGTACTTC. This encodes CASNPIGQANFYEQYF. The chain is built from TRBV4-1 and TRBJ2-7, with 7 bases fitting TRBD1. J lost 3 bases, V lost 7 bases, and 15 bases had no gene match. The CDR3 is 16 residues long. Germline assignment: CDR1 MGHRA and CDR2 YSYEKL.

This clonotype was recorded many times. The rearrangement links TRBV20-1 to TRBJ1-2; the D gene is possibly TRBD1 (5 bases). V gave up 6 bases and J gave up 5 bases, with 10 bases separating them. Germline V lookup: CDR1 DFQATT, CDR2 SNEGSKA (reference sequence). The CDR3 has 11 amino acids. Here the CDR3 reads CSAAQGYGYTF. The DNA for the CDR3 is TGCAGTGCCGCCCAGGGTTATGGCTACACCTTC.

The gene calls are TRBV12-3 or TRBV12-4 and TRBJ1-6, with D tentatively TRBD1 (5 bases). This CDR3 comprises 14 residues. V gave up 7 bases and J gave up 10 bases, with 17 bases separating them. The CDR3 here is CASTAQGAGSPLHF. In DNA, the CDR3 is TGTGCCAGCACCGCTCAGGGTGCAGGGTCACCCCTCCACTTT.

The chain links TRBV29-1 to TRBJ2-1; 11 nucleotides align to TRBD2. Germline V lookup: CDR1 SQVTM, CDR2 ANQGSEA. J lost 8 bases, V lost 4 bases, and 7 bases had no gene match. There are 14 residues in the CDR3. The CDR3, as DNA: TGCAGCGTTGCAGGGACTAGCGGTAATGATGAGCAGTTCTTC. This sequence encodes CSVAGTSGNDEQFF.

This chain joins TRBV10-3 and TRBJ1-1; D is uncertain. V lost 7 bases to trimming and J lost 0 bases, with 12 bases between them. This CDR3 region has 14 residues. CDR1 is ENHRY, CDR2 SYGVKD, per germline. Here the CDR3 reads CAIKGDMMNTEAFF. CDR3 nucleotide sequence: TGTGCCATCAAGGGAGACATGATGAACACTGAAGCTTTCTTT.

The CDR3, as DNA: TGCAGCGTCTGGGCGCTGGGACAGGGGACTGAAGCTTTCTTT. As protein: CSVWALGQGTEAFF. V gene TRBV29-1 combines with J gene TRBJ1-1; TRBD1 matches 10 bases. The J segment lost 5 bases and the V segment lost 6 bases, leaving 9 bases of the junction unmatched. CDR3 size: 14 residues. Germline V gene data show CDR1 as SQVTM and CDR2 as ANQGSEA.